What follows describes a single T cell receptor beta chain. The memory T cells were sequenced right after ex vivo isolation, without culture. This entry belongs to a study of CD4 T cell repertoires in COVID-19. The table came from immunoSEQ multiplex PCR; TCRdb's copy has only in-frame clones and leaves some out. The repertoire includes over 20,000 clones, around 86% of them detected once, and less than 0.7% sits in the top ten. The clonotype was recovered from a human donor who had COVID-19. Sequenced here: central memory CD4+ T cells from blood, sampled before the COVID-19 pandemic.

CDR3: CASSQDLGGGSYNEQFF. In DNA, the CDR3 is TGTGCCAGCAGCCAAGATCTGGGCGGAGGATCCTACAATGAGCAGTTCTTC. The chain links TRBV4-2 to TRBJ2-1; TRBD2 might be the D (5 bases). CDR3 length equals 17 residues. Looked up from germline, CDR1 is LGHNA and CDR2 is YNFKEQ. V lost 0 bases and J lost 1, with 13 bases in between.